The 8 T cell receptor beta chains below all came from one sample that was sequenced in a study of post-analysis software for immune sequencing data. Findings and caveats of the study: Included in a set of about 5 TRBV segments more frequent in patients than controls were TRBV5-6, TRBV5-1 and TRBV20-1.

Unique molecular identifiers were present in the TCR beta cDNA libraries. Using its own MiXCR run on the PCR reads, TCRdb lists one record per CDR3 protein. Seen here are about half a million distinct CDR3 sequences, approximately 46% observed once, and the top ten hold about an eighth. Their target antigens are unknown. Sequences were obtained from blood. Every receptor here comes from a girl aged 10 to 17 with multiple sclerosis.

The gene calls are TRBV7-8 and TRBJ2-5; the match to TRBD2 covers 7 bases. Looked up from germline, CDR1 is SGHVS and CDR2 is FQNEAQ. The trim removed 0 bases at V and 2 bases at J, leaving 3 bases unmatched. The CDR3 sequence is 15 residues long. This CDR3 is CASSLAPGGQETQYF. The DNA of the CDR3 is TGTGCCAGCAGCTTAGCCCCCGGGGGGCAAGAGACCCAGTACTTC.

This clonotype has more than one count but fewer than ten. The J gene is TRBJ1-4, the V gene TRBV28; possible D gene TRBD1, 5 bases. This CDR3 region has 17 residues. Trimming removed 2 bases at V and 4 bases at J, with 17 bases between. Germline loops: CDR1 MDHEN, CDR2 SYDVKM. The CDR3 DNA reads as TGTGCCAGCAGTTTAAACCCGACAGCGAGGGATAATGAAAAACTGTTTTTT. This sequence encodes CASSLNPTARDNEKLFF.

The chain employs TRBV29-1 and TRBJ2-3; D is perhaps TRBD1 or TRBD2 (5 bases each). The CDR3 sequence is 13 residues long. The germline gives CDR1 SQVTM, CDR2 ANQGSEA. Trimming left V 4 bases short and J 4 bases short, with 12 bases between. For the CDR3, the DNA is TGCAGCGTTGTCAGGGCGGGCCCAGATACGCAGTATTTT. This translates into CSVVRAGPDTQYF.

This clonotype has just a few counts. V gene TRBV20-1 combines with J gene TRBJ2-6; TRBD1 is a possible D gene (6 bases). This CDR3 comprises 17 residues. Between the trimmed V and J ends, which lost 0 bases and 0 bases, there was a span of 12 bases. The germline V gene has CDR1 DFQATT and CDR2 SNEGSKA (reference sequence). DNA for the CDR3: TGCAGTGCTAGAGACCGACAGGAAAGCTCTGGGGCCAACGTCCTGACTTTC. It encodes CSARDRQESSGANVLTF.

This clonotype turned up a few times. The J gene is TRBJ2-1, the V gene TRBV7-9, with TRBD2 matching 11 bases. The CDR3 is 16 amino acids. The junction had 9 bases not matched to a gene; V was cut back by 5 bases and J by 6 bases. CDR1 and CDR2 from the germline V gene are SEHNR and FQNEAQ (reference sequence). CDR3 residues: CASSTTGLADPNEQFF. The CDR3 DNA reads as TGTGCCAGCAGCACAACGGGACTAGCGGACCCCAATGAGCAGTTCTTC.

The V call is TRBV20-1, the J call TRBJ1-4, with 12 bases matching TRBD1. J gave up 6 bases and V 0 bases, and 14 bases lay outside the gene matches. The CDR3 has 19 residues. The germline V gene has CDR1 DFQATT and CDR2 SNEGSKA (reference sequence). This CDR3 reads CSARDPGPGQGAPYEKLFF. The CDR3 nucleotides are TGCAGTGCTAGAGACCCGGGACCGGGACAGGGGGCCCCTTATGAAAAACTGTTTTTT.

Comments on this clonotype: This could be a read error, since a much larger clone is one nucleotide away. The chain links TRBV7-6 to TRBJ2-5; 8 bases map to TRBD1. Per the germline V gene, CDR1 is SGHVS and CDR2 is FNYEAQ. With 2 bases clipped from V and 1 base from J, the junction kept 12 bases outside the gene matches. This CDR3 has 18 amino acids. As DNA, the CDR3 is TGTGCCAGCAGCTTATTGGAGACAGGGGACGCGTTCCAAGAGACCCAGTACTTC. This translates into CASSLLETGDAFQETQYF. Variable domain in full (rest from reference TRBV7-6 and TRBJ2-5): GAGVSQSPRYKVTKRGQDVALRCDPISGHVSLYWYRQALGQGPEFLTYFNYEAQQDKSGLPNDRFSAERPEGSISTLTIQRTEQRDSAMYRCASSLLETGDAFQETQYFGPGTRLLVL.

The chain combines TRBV20-1 with TRBJ1-2; D is undetermined. The CDR3 spans 16 residues. The germline V gene has CDR1 DFQATT and CDR2 SNEGSKA (reference sequence). Deletions cut 0 bases from V and 8 bases from J, with 22 bases between. The DNA for the CDR3 is TGCAGTGCTAGAGATATGGTGGCCCCGAGCCGCGGCGGCTACACCTTC. Protein: CSARDMVAPSRGGYTF.